Following are 10 T cell receptor beta chains from one sample sequenced in a study of shared T cell receptors in the human thymus. The data were produced by immunoSEQ multiplex PCR, yet TCRdb's version contains in-frame clones alone and is incomplete. The sample comprises about 710,000 clones, about 87% of which are singletons, and just under 0.0095% rests with the top ten. The same sample was also used in a study of human thymus T cells.

Material: thymocytes. These receptors all come from a boy under two years old with a congenital heart defect.

Comments on this clone: Its ends do not fully match the called genes, so a read error is possible. The chain's CDR3 is CASSLGLAGVETQYF. The DNA of the CDR3 is TGTGCTAGCAGCTTAGGACTAGCGGGGGTCGAGACCCAGTACTTC. The genes are TRBV7-7 and TRBJ2-5; TRBD2 aligns across 13 bases. CDR1 is SSHAT and CDR2 is FNYEAQ in the germline V gene (reference sequence). The CDR3 spans 15 residues.

The genes are TRBV4-3 and TRBJ2-3; a weak D match, TRBD1 (6 bases). Germline CDR1 LGHNA, CDR2 YSLEER. The CDR3 runs 16 residues. V dropped 3 bases and J dropped 4 bases, with 17 bases sitting between them. The CDR3 sequence: CASSHQQGSPADTQYF. In DNA, the CDR3 is TGCGCCAGCAGCCATCAACAGGGCAGTCCGGCAGATACGCAGTATTTT.

The V gene is TRBV4-1, the J gene TRBJ2-7; D is unclear. V lost 1 base, J lost 2 bases, and 12 bases lay in between. Per the germline V gene, CDR1 is MGHRA and CDR2 is YSYEKL. This CDR3 spans 15 amino acids. The CDR3 DNA follows: TGCGCCAGCAGCCAAGGTTTGGTAACAGCCTACGAGCAGTACTTC. Amino acids: CASSQGLVTAYEQYF.

This clone has a single count. V gene TRBV4-3 combines with J gene TRBJ2-1; 9 bases match TRBD1. The J segment lost 4 bases and the V segment lost 4 bases, leaving 11 bases of the junction unmatched. The CDR3 runs 17 residues. Germline CDR1 is LGHNA and CDR2 is YSLEER. The CDR3 loop is CASSPSLGQGSYNEQFF. The CDR3 DNA reads TGCGCCAGCAGCCCAAGTTTGGGACAGGGATCTTACAATGAGCAGTTCTTC.

This chain links TRBV5-1 with TRBJ2-7, with D possibly being TRBD1 (6 bases). Between the trimmed V and J ends, which lost 0 bases and 3 bases, there was a span of 16 bases. The CDR3 contains 16 residues. Germline V gives CDR1 SGHRS, CDR2 YFSETQ. The DNA of the CDR3 is TGCGCCAGCAGCTTGGCCGGTGGGACATCCCTCTACGAGCAGTACTTC. It codes for CASSLAGGTSLYEQYF. The whole variable domain, remainder taken from reference TRBV5-1 and TRBJ2-7, is KAGVTQTPRYLIKTRGQQVTLSCSPISGHRSVSWYQQTPGQGLQFLFEYFSETQRNKGNFPGRFSGRQFSNSRSEMNVSTLELGDSALYLCASSLAGGTSLYEQYFGPGTRLTVT.

This clone has a single count. The chain uses TRBV2 and TRBJ2-3, with TRBD1 matching 10 bases. The ends lost 6 bases at V and 0 bases at J; junction bases unmatched: 15. Germline V gene data show CDR1 as SNHLY and CDR2 as FYNNEI. The CDR3 has 19 residues. CDR3 nucleotide sequence: TGTGCCAGCAGGCTCACCGGGACAGGGGACGCCACTAGCACAGATACGCAGTATTTT. Amino acids: CASRLTGTGDATSTDTQYF.

The chain employs TRBV19 and TRBJ2-7, with TRBD1 matching 7 bases. This CDR3 contains 14 residues. V gave up 5 bases and J gave up 2 bases; unmatched junction bases: 6. Looked up from germline, CDR1 is LNHDA and CDR2 is SQIVND (reference sequence). The CDR3 region is CASSVTGLPYEQYF. Here the CDR3 DNA reads TGTGCCAGTAGTGTGACAGGGCTACCCTACGAGCAGTACTTC.

This rearrangement joins TRBV2 to TRBJ2-5, with TRBD2 matching over 7 bases. The V gene's germline CDR1 is SNHLY and CDR2 FYNNEI. The CDR3 loop spans 15 amino acids. V was clipped by 8 bases and J by 4 bases; unmatched bases: 13. Here the CDR3 DNA reads TGTGCCAGCGCCTGGTTCAGCGGGGTAGGAGAGACCCAGTACTTC. Translating gives CASAWFSGVGETQYF.

The J gene is TRBJ2-7, the V gene TRBV7-2; D is possibly TRBD1 (7 bases). CDR1 SGHTA and CDR2 FQGNSA come from the germline V gene. The CDR3 is made up of 19 amino acids. V gave up 1 base and J gave up 4 bases, with 26 bases separating them. The CDR3: CASSLGSDVIGGGTYEQYF. Here the CDR3 DNA reads TGTGCCAGCAGCTTAGGATCGGACGTGATAGGAGGGGGCACGTACGAGCAGTACTTC.

V gene TRBV23-1 combines with J gene TRBJ2-1, with D possibly being TRBD2 (5 bases). TRBV23-1 is marked as an open reading frame, function uncertain. The CDR3 is 14 residues long. V lost 0 bases to trimming and J lost 7 bases, with 10 bases between them. The CDR3 here is CASSQSESGNEQFF. CDR3 in DNA: TGCGCCAGCAGTCAATCTGAGTCGGGGAATGAGCAGTTCTTC.